Listed below are T cell receptor beta chains from one sample, sequenced in a study of T cells in Graves' hyperthyroidism and ophthalmopathy. TCRdb redid the calling of the multiplex PCR reads with MiXCR, one entry per CDR3 protein. Here the sample spans about 520,000 distinct CDR3 sequences, around 22% being singletons. Sequenced material: blood. The receptors shown here come from a woman aged 25 to 45 with Graves' ophthalmopathy. Each CDR3 is given with its conserved first and last residue. A D gene is named only where the DNA matches it firmly. A row's size may be missing; if present it is once, few, many or a size class.

V gene: TRBV4-1; clone size: many; CDR3 length: 13; D gene: -; J gene: TRBJ2-7; CDR3 DNA: TGCGCCAGCAGCCAAGACATATACTACGAGCAGTACTTC; CDR3 protein: CASSQDIYYEQYF
V gene: TRBV5-1; clone size: few; CDR3 length: 13; D gene: -; J gene: TRBJ1-5; CDR3 DNA: TGCGCCAGCAGCTTGGAAGTCAATCAGCCCCAGCATTTT; CDR3 protein: CASSLEVNQPQHF
V gene: TRBV28; clone size: many; CDR3 length: 15; D gene: TRBD1; J gene: TRBJ2-2; CDR3 DNA: TGTGCCAGCAAATACAGGGGGCCGTTCACCGGGGAGCTGTTTTTT; CDR3 protein: CASKYRGPFTGELFF
V gene: TRBV10-3; clone size: many; CDR3 length: 13; D gene: -; J gene: TRBJ1-2; CDR3 DNA: TGTGCCATCAATGAGGGGCGCAACTATGGCTACACCTTC; CDR3 protein: CAINEGRNYGYTF
V gene: TRBV27; clone size: -; CDR3 length: 14; D gene: TRBD1; J gene: TRBJ1-5; CDR3 DNA: TGTGCCAGCAGTTTATACAGGGGAGATCAGCCCCAGCATTTT; CDR3 protein: CASSLYRGDQPQHF
V gene: TRBV20-1; clone size: many; CDR3 length: 14; D gene: TRBD1; J gene: TRBJ2-7; CDR3 DNA: TGCAGTGCTAGAGATCCTGGGACAGGGCGCGAGCAGTACTTC; CDR3 protein: CSARDPGTGREQYF
V gene: TRBV2; clone size: few; CDR3 length: 14; D gene: -; J gene: TRBJ1-2; CDR3 DNA: TGTGCCAGCACAGCACAGCTTACGACGTATGGCTACACCTTC; CDR3 protein: CASTAQLTTYGYTF
V gene: TRBV4-1; clone size: few; CDR3 length: 16; D gene: -; J gene: TRBJ1-3; CDR3 DNA: TGCGCCAGCAGTTTTCCGGGACGGGACTCTGGAAACACCATATATTTT; CDR3 protein: CASSFPGRDSGNTIYF
V gene: TRBV15; clone size: many; CDR3 length: 15; D gene: -; J gene: TRBJ2-2; CDR3 DNA: TGTGCCACCAGCAGGGGGGCGGGAAACACCGGGGAGCTGTTTTTT; CDR3 protein: CATSRGAGNTGELFF
V gene: TRBV30; clone size: -; CDR3 length: 14; D gene: -; J gene: TRBJ1-1; CDR3 DNA: TGTGCCTGGAGTCCGGGGGGAAGGTTGGGAGAAGCTTTCTTT; CDR3 protein: CAWSPGGRLGEAFF
V gene: TRBV12-3/TRBV12-4; clone size: many; CDR3 length: 13; D gene: -; J gene: TRBJ2-5; CDR3 DNA: TGTGCCAGCAGTCCGGACCTGGAGGAGACCCAGTACTTC; CDR3 protein: CASSPDLEETQYF
V gene: TRBV7-3; clone size: few; CDR3 length: 15; D gene: -; J gene: TRBJ2-3; CDR3 DNA: TGTGCCAGCAGCTTAAATTTCGGGGACACAGATACGCAGTATTTT; CDR3 protein: CASSLNFGDTDTQYF
V gene: TRBV6-4; clone size: many; CDR3 length: 17; D gene: -; J gene: TRBJ1-5; CDR3 DNA: TGTGCCAGCAGTAGGAAGTTTGAGACAAGGGGCAATCAGCCCCAGCATTTT; CDR3 protein: CASSRKFETRGNQPQHF
V gene: TRBV6-5; clone size: many; CDR3 length: 16; D gene: TRBD1; J gene: TRBJ1-5; CDR3 DNA: TGTGCCAGCAGTTTAACCGGGACAGGGGGCGGTCAGCCCCAGCATTTT; CDR3 protein: CASSLTGTGGGQPQHF
V gene: TRBV29-1; clone size: -; CDR3 length: 13; D gene: -; J gene: TRBJ1-2; CDR3 DNA: TGCAGCGTTGAAAGGAGGGGCCCCTATGGCTACACCTTC; CDR3 protein: CSVERRGPYGYTF
V gene: TRBV19; clone size: many; CDR3 length: 12; D gene: -; J gene: TRBJ1-2; CDR3 DNA: TGTGCCACTTCAGATCCCTTTAATGGCTACACCTTC; CDR3 protein: CATSDPFNGYTF
V gene: TRBV27; clone size: -; CDR3 length: 15; D gene: -; J gene: TRBJ2-7; CDR3 DNA: TGTGCCAGCGAGCCAGGTCCCGATACTAGAGGCGAGCAGTACTTC; CDR3 protein: CASEPGPDTRGEQYF
V gene: TRBV28; clone size: -; CDR3 length: 14; D gene: -; J gene: TRBJ1-2; CDR3 DNA: TGTGCCAGCAGTCCGGCGACGGGGAACTATGGCTACACCTTC; CDR3 protein: CASSPATGNYGYTF
V gene: TRBV19; clone size: -; CDR3 length: 16; D gene: TRBD1; J gene: TRBJ1-1; CDR3 DNA: TGTGCCAGTAGCAGGGGGGGGGTCGGAATGAACACTGAAGCTTTCTTT; CDR3 protein: CASSRGGVGMNTEAFF
V gene: TRBV7-2; clone size: many; CDR3 length: 13; D gene: -; J gene: TRBJ1-2; CDR3 DNA: TGTGCCAGCAGCGGGCAGGTGTCAAGTGGCTACACCTTC; CDR3 protein: CASSGQVSSGYTF
V gene: TRBV6-5; clone size: many; CDR3 length: 14; D gene: TRBD1; J gene: TRBJ1-1; CDR3 DNA: TGTGCCAGCAGTTACAACAGGGGCGACACTGAAGCTTTCTTT; CDR3 protein: CASSYNRGDTEAFF
V gene: TRBV12-3/TRBV12-4; clone size: -; CDR3 length: 17; D gene: TRBD1; J gene: TRBJ2-7; CDR3 DNA: TGTGCCAGCAGTTTAGCAGGACAGGGGGCAGCGATGTACGAGCAGTACTTC; CDR3 protein: CASSLAGQGAAMYEQYF
V gene: TRBV11-2; clone size: many; CDR3 length: 17; D gene: -; J gene: TRBJ1-5; CDR3 DNA: TGTGCCAGCAGCTTAGAAGGGGGGAGGCTTAGCAATCAGCCCCAGCATTTT; CDR3 protein: CASSLEGGRLSNQPQHF
V gene: TRBV20-1; clone size: many; CDR3 length: 17; D gene: -; J gene: TRBJ1-5; CDR3 DNA: TGCAGTGCGAGCCCCATTGTTGGGCTAGGAAGCAATCAGCCCCAGCATTTT; CDR3 protein: CSASPIVGLGSNQPQHF
V gene: TRBV11-2; clone size: -; CDR3 length: 14; D gene: -; J gene: TRBJ2-3; CDR3 DNA: TGTGCCAGCAGGAACAGGGTTGAGACAGATACGCAGTATTTT; CDR3 protein: CASRNRVETDTQYF
V gene: TRBV10-3; clone size: many; CDR3 length: 13; D gene: -; J gene: TRBJ2-7; CDR3 DNA: TGTGCCATCAGTGAGTCGGGGGCGCAAGAGCAGTACTTC; CDR3 protein: CAISESGAQEQYF
V gene: TRBV30; clone size: many; CDR3 length: 15; D gene: -; J gene: TRBJ1-1; CDR3 DNA: TGTGCCTGGACTACAGGGAACCCGGGTGAGGCCGAAGCTTTCTTT; CDR3 protein: CAWTTGNPGEAEAFF
V gene: TRBV3-1; clone size: -; CDR3 length: 17; D gene: TRBD2; J gene: TRBJ2-5; CDR3 DNA: TGTGCCAGCAGCCAATGGCGGGCTAGCGGGCACCAAGAGACCCAGTACTTC; CDR3 protein: CASSQWRASGHQETQYF
V gene: TRBV7-2; clone size: -; CDR3 length: 14; D gene: -; J gene: TRBJ2-7; CDR3 DNA: TGTGCCAGCAGCCCTAGGACAGTTACCTACGAGCAGTACTTC; CDR3 protein: CASSPRTVTYEQYF
V gene: TRBV27; clone size: many; CDR3 length: 16; D gene: TRBD1; J gene: TRBJ2-7; CDR3 DNA: TGTGCCAGCAGTTCCTCCGGGACAGGGAAGTTCTACGAGCAGTACTTC; CDR3 protein: CASSSSGTGKFYEQYF
V gene: TRBV6-1; clone size: -; CDR3 length: 14; D gene: -; J gene: TRBJ1-1; CDR3 DNA: TGTGCCTCCCCCGGGGGGGGATGGGAGACTGAAGCTTTCTTT; CDR3 protein: CASPGGGWETEAFF